This TCR beta chain was sequenced for a study of PD-1 blockade in classical Hodgkin lymphoma (dated by TCRdb to about 2020). In terms of the full investigation: Nivolumab dosing was 3 mg/kg intravenously every 2 weeks, continuing until either disease progression or unacceptable toxicity. To define a peripheral blood immune signature of response to PD-1 blockade in classical Hodgkin lymphoma, the study combined TCR beta sequencing with CyTOF.

Reading the label with the study, this specimen's time point is: cycle 1 day 1 (C1D1), immediately before nivolumab initiation. Every trial patient had relapsed following autologous stem cell transplantation, and prior brentuximab vedotin exposure was what differed among cohorts A, B and C. The trial cohort comprised roughly 50 patients with relapsed/refractory classical Hodgkin lymphoma whose best overall responses were complete response, partial response or progressive disease. Trial patients were treated with single-agent nivolumab in the multi-cohort phase II CheckMate 205 trial. An independent review committee assessed best overall response by applying the 2007 International Working Group response criteria. Trial PBMCs were collected just before the start of nivolumab (C1D1) and during therapy at cycle 2 day 1 and cycle 4 day 1. Peripheral blood was collected in 8 mL Vacutainer Cell Preparation Tubes, from which PBMCs were isolated by centrifugation and then cryopreserved.

Beyond this particular receptor, the publication reports: Trial patients achieving complete response had baseline diversity similar to newly diagnosed patients, whereas partial responders and progressors had significantly lower diversity. The study was restricted to a single clinical trial cohort, and the causes of repertoire differences, possibly disease activity or prior therapy, were left undefined. Patients starting nivolumab less than 1 year after ASCT had lower diversity and were excluded from later analyses to avoid confounding by immune reconstitution. Baseline TCR diversity was reported to be lower in newly diagnosed patients than in healthy donors, and even lower in relapsed/refractory patients. By C4D1, a significant rise was seen in CD4+ TCR diversity but not in CD8+ TCR diversity (p=0.0027 vs p=0.16), and the rise was most apparent among complete responders (p=0.02).

Genomic DNA was extracted with the Qiagen DNeasy kit from unsorted PBMCs and from negatively selected CD4+ and CD8+ fractions. Using primers that anneal to V and J segments, immunoSEQ multiplex PCR amplified the TCR beta CDR3 regions. A synthetic immune receptor repertoire was used to minimize amplification bias, and any residual bias was removed computationally once sequencing was done. The authors' pipeline ran thus. Repertoire diversity was quantified as the Shannon entropy index using custom Python scripts. Unsorted, CD4+ and CD8+ repertoires were analyzed separately, except for combined analyses in which CD4+ and CD8+ sequences were merged in silico. Clonal expansion was defined as at least a 2-fold frequency increase after treatment relative to C1D1, with a pseudocount of 0.5 for undetected baseline clones. Clones with 0 or 1 copy at C1D1 were classified as singleton clones, and clones with 2 or more copies were classified as non-singleton clones. Clones expanded in unsorted samples were annotated as CD4+, CD8+ or unknown by matching protein sequences in sorted samples from the same patient. Diversity changes from C1D1 to C4D1 were tested in paired samples using Wilcoxon tests. In its TCRdb copy, this immuneACCESS table keeps in-frame sequences only and misses some clones. Where compared with another copy, unresolved V genes explain less than half of these, and the others have no known cause. V, J and clone size are taken as reported in that table, and D and trimming were inferred from the DNA itself. The sample has tens of thousands of clones on record, over 85% of them singletons. The ten largest clones take up around 8.9% of the sample.

CDR1 is given as MNHEY and CDR2 as SMNVEV, both from the germline V gene (reference sequence). Deletion took 0 bases off V and 9 bases off J, with a span of 17 bases between the germline ends. Its CDR3 holds 15 amino acids, cysteine through phenylalanine. Just the 45-base CDR3 DNA is kept, in frame starting at base 1. Regarding this clone: Its antigen specificity is not known. Base quality data are lacking; no much larger clone is found one base away.

The rearrangement joined TRBV27 to TRBJ2-5; a tentative D call is TRBD2 (6 bases match). The clonotype originates from a human donor with classical Hodgkin lymphoma. The material sequenced was peripheral blood mononuclear cells (PBMCs), taken at baseline. This receptor carries the CDR3 CASSLSAGRPLAQYF. The nucleotide sequence is TGTGCCAGCAGTTTATCGGCGGGGAGGCCCTTGGCCCAGTACTTC.